The 12 T cell receptor beta chains presented below share a single source sample, sequenced in a study of metastatic and nonmetastatic thyroid tumors. TCRdb reassembled clones from the PCR reads with MiXCR. The data contain over 14,000 clones, roughly 24% of them seen just once; the ten biggest clones take up approximately 8.4%. Patients had received no treatment of any kind before thyroid surgery. The sequencing sample was made of tumor tissue. The receptors here all came from a female donor with papillary thyroid cancer or a benign thyroid nodule (not recorded which). Some clones in this sample may be carry-over from other donors' samples.

This clone was observed a handful of times. The genes are TRBV6-1 and TRBJ1-2; a weak D match, TRBD1 (5 bases). The germline V and J ends were trimmed by 6 bases and 5 bases, with 13 bases remaining between them. The CDR3 is 13 residues long. CDR1 is MNHNS, CDR2 SASEGT, per germline. Written as DNA, the CDR3 is TGTGCCAGCAGCCCGGGGGTAGATTATGGCTACACCTTC. Translating gives CASSPGVDYGYTF.

V usage is TRBV2 and J usage is TRBJ1-1; D unresolved. Germline V lookup: CDR1 SNHLY, CDR2 FYNNEI. The CDR3 sequence is 15 residues long. Between the trimmed V and J ends, which lost 6 bases and 1 base, there was a span of 15 bases. The CDR3 sequence is CASRELGIRNTEAFF. The DNA for the CDR3 is TGTGCCAGCAGGGAGTTGGGGATACGGAACACTGAAGCTTTCTTT.

This clone has more than one count but fewer than ten. CDR3 bases: TGCGCCAGCAGCTGGGGACAGGGGGCCTACGAGCAGTACTTC. Its protein product is CASSWGQGAYEQYF. V usage is TRBV5-1 and J usage is TRBJ2-7, with 11 bases aligning to TRBD1. This CDR3 is 14 amino acids long. The V gene end was trimmed by 3 bases and the J gene end by 2 bases; junction bases not matched to a gene: 1. Germline values: CDR1 SGHRS, CDR2 YFSETQ. Full variable domain (outside the CDR3, taken from reference TRBV5-1 and TRBJ2-7): KAGVTQTPRYLIKTRGQQVTLSCSPISGHRSVSWYQQTPGQGLQFLFEYFSETQRNKGNFPGRFSGRQFSNSRSEMNVSTLELGDSALYLCASSWGQGAYEQYFGPGTRLTVT.

This clone came up once. This CDR3 fails to terminate in the conserved phenylalanine or tryptophan, so it likely reflects a read error. This chain joins TRBV20-1 and TRBJ2-7; 11 bases line up with TRBD1. Germline CDR1 reads DFQATT; CDR2 reads SNEGSKA (reference sequence). The CDR3 extends over 13 amino acids. The V and J ends lost 4 bases and 3 bases, in that order; junction bases with no gene match: 2. CDR3 region: CSAIGTGGYEQYL. CDR3 nucleotide sequence: TGCAGTGCTATAGGGACAGGGGGCTACGAGCAGTACCTC.

This clone came up many times. V and J are TRBV10-3 and TRBJ2-1; D may be TRBD1 or TRBD2 (5 bases each). The germline gives CDR1 ENHRY, CDR2 SYGVKD. The V end was cut by 3 bases, the J end by 8 bases, with 14 bases between. The CDR3 contains 14 residues. The CDR3 DNA sequence: TGTGCCATCAGTGATCAGGGCGGGTACCATGAGCAGTTCTTC. This codes for CAISDQGGYHEQFF.

The chain carries TRBV10-2 and TRBJ1-1; D remains unclear. This CDR3 is built from 14 residues. Trimming shortened V by 8 bases and J by 0 bases, and 13 bases separated the two germline ends. The germline CDR1 and CDR2 sequences are WSHSY and SAAADI. Here the CDR3 DNA reads TGCGCCAGCGCGAAGACCGCCTTGAACACTGAAGCTTTCTTT. The encoded protein is CASAKTALNTEAFF.

This clone has ten or more counts. This chain connects TRBV20-1 to TRBJ1-1; 8 bases fit TRBD1. The germline V gene has CDR1 DFQATT and CDR2 SNEGSKA (reference sequence). This CDR3 region has 13 residues. J gave up 11 bases and V 0 bases, and 8 bases lay outside the gene matches. CDR3: CSARDRGQGRAFF. The DNA of the CDR3 is TGCAGTGCTAGAGATCGAGGACAGGGCAGGGCTTTCTTT.

This chain joins TRBV20-1 and TRBJ2-2; 7 bases are shared with TRBD1. The junction had 4 bases not matched to a gene; V was cut back by 2 bases and J by 4 bases. CDR1 DFQATT and CDR2 SNEGSKA come from the germline V gene (reference sequence). This CDR3 region has 14 residues. CDR3 residues: CSARRPGGTGELFF. The CDR3 region has the DNA TGCAGTGCTAGACGACCAGGGGGCACCGGGGAGCTGTTTTTT.

This clone showed up many times. This chain joins TRBV3-1 and TRBJ2-1; no firm D call. V was clipped by 2 bases and J by 6 bases, with 11 bases between them. Germline V lookup: CDR1 LGHDT, CDR2 YNNKEL (reference sequence). CDR3 length equals 14 residues. CDR3 nucleotides: TGTGCCAGCAGCCAATGGGAAGCACCCAATGAGCAGTTCTTC. This codes for CASSQWEAPNEQFF.

This clone came up a few times. This chain connects TRBV10-3 to TRBJ2-3; D tentatively fits TRBD1 or TRBD2 (6 bases each). The CDR3 runs 17 residues. Trimming took off 6 bases at V and 6 bases at J, with 25 bases between the two ends. Per the germline V gene, CDR1 is ENHRY and CDR2 is SYGVKD. The CDR3 loop reads CAISKGGGGPRTDTQYF. CDR3 bases: TGTGCCATCAGCAAGGGGGGAGGCGGGCCTAGAACGGATACGCAGTATTTT.

By proportion, this clone is medium-sized. CDR3 nucleotides: TGTGCCAGCAGTGAAGGGGCGAACACTGAAGCTTTCTTT. Protein: CASSEGANTEAFF. The chain has TRBV2 and TRBJ1-1; no clear D. V lost 1 base and J 1 base, leaving 4 bases between the germline ends. The germline CDR1 and CDR2 sequences are SNHLY and FYNNEI. There are 13 residues in the CDR3.

This clone was picked up many times. V gene TRBV4-1 combines with J gene TRBJ2-1; D is ambiguous. Trimming removed 1 base from V and 3 bases from J, with 16 bases in between. The CDR3 has 17 residues. CDR1 is MGHRA, CDR2 YSYEKL, per germline. The CDR3 DNA sequence: TGCGCCAGCAGCCAAGCTTCGGATCTACAGAACTACAATGAGCAGTTCTTC. It encodes CASSQASDLQNYNEQFF.